This is a list of T cell receptor beta chains from one sample in a study of cytomegalovirus exposure and HLA in healthy donors. Using immunoSEQ multiplex PCR, the repertoire was profiled, and TCRdb retains in-frame clones only, with some absent. The sample includes about 180,000 clones, about four fifths seen only once; the top ten take almost 7%. The material sequenced was PBMCs. The receptors originated from a man aged 25 to 45 in good health and CMV-seropositive. The CDR3 runs from the conserved cysteine through the conserved F or W. D genes are given only for firm matches. Clone sizes are given selectively: once, few, many, or a class where the clone is expanded.

>-|TRBJ2-5|TRBD1|TRBV28
CASKRQGGGWETQYF
TGTGCCAGCAAAAGACAGGGGGGCGGGTGGGAGACCCAGTACTTC
>-|TRBJ2-1|-|TRBV6-4
CASSAQGGNEQFF
TGTGCCAGCAGTGCTCAGGGGGGAAATGAGCAGTTCTTC
>-|TRBJ2-4|TRBD2|TRBV4-3
CASSQAIAGGSIQYF
TGCGCCAGCAGCCAAGCTATAGCGGGGGGGTCCATTCAGTACTTC
>-|TRBJ1-4|-|TRBV14
CASSQNDRTVFF
TGTGCCAGCAGCCAAAATGATCGGACAGTTTTTTTT
>-|TRBJ2-3|-|TRBV27
CASGAGVSSTDTQYF
TGTGCCAGCGGGGCCGGCGTCTCTAGCACAGATACGCAGTATTTT
>-|TRBJ2-1|TRBD2|TRBV14
CASSQGLAGLSYNEQFF
TGTGCCAGCAGCCAAGGGCTAGCGGGCTTATCCTACAATGAGCAGTTCTTC
>-|TRBJ2-7|TRBD1|TRBV6-1
CATTGGGIYEQYF
TGTGCCACCACAGGGGGCGGAATTTACGAGCAGTACTTC
>-|TRBJ2-3|TRBD2|TRBV12-5
CASGSMILAGQPNTQYF
TGTGCTAGTGGTTCGATGATTTTAGCGGGGCAACCAAATACGCAGTATTTT
>-|TRBJ1-2|-|TRBV11-3
CASSLTDYGYTF
TGTGCCAGCAGCTTGACAGACTATGGCTACACCTTC
>few|TRBJ1-1|-|TRBV27
CASSLNQGYTEAFF
TGTGCCAGCAGTTTGAATCAGGGGTACACTGAAGCTTTCTTT
>-|TRBJ2-7|TRBD1|TRBV7-9
CASSLSGGSYEQYF
TGTGCCAGCAGCTTATCAGGGGGCTCCTACGAGCAGTACTTC
>-|TRBJ2-3|TRBD1|TRBV10-2
CASSEETGGPDTQYF
TGCGCCAGCAGTGAGGAGACAGGGGGCCCAGATACGCAGTATTTT
>-|TRBJ2-7|TRBD1|TRBV6-1
CASKQGTGPYEQYF
TGTGCCAGCAAACAAGGGACAGGCCCCTACGAGCAGTACTTC
>-|TRBJ1-1|-|TRBV6-1
CASTPRTGTEAFF
TGTGCCAGCACCCCCAGAACGGGCACTGAAGCTTTCTTT
>-|TRBJ1-5|-|TRBV9
CASSVEAGVWDTQHF
TGTGCCAGCAGCGTAGAGGCGGGAGTCTGGGATACGCAGCATTTT
>-|TRBJ1-1|-|TRBV5-5
CASSLDVAYTEAFF
TGTGCCAGCAGCTTGGATGTAGCGTACACTGAAGCTTTCTTT
>once|TRBJ2-6|TRBD1|TRBV30
CAWSFSRTGGFSGANVLTF
TGTGCCTGGAGTTTTTCAAGGACAGGGGGTTTCTCTGGGGCCAACGTCCTGACTTTC
>-|TRBJ2-1|TRBD2|TRBV5-4
CASRRAGGAYNEQFF
TGTGCCAGCAGAAGAGCGGGGGGGGCGTACAATGAGCAGTTCTTC
>once|TRBJ1-6|TRBD1|TRBV30
CAWSTGTANSPLHF
TGTGCCTGGAGTACAGGGACAGCAAATTCACCCCTCCACTTT
>-|TRBJ1-1|-|TRBV14
CASSRMGGEAFF
TGTGCCAGCAGCCGGATGGGGGGGGAAGCTTTCTTT
>few|TRBJ1-2|TRBD1|TRBV5-1
CASSLAGTGDHGYTF
TGCGCCAGCAGCTTGGCCGGGACAGGGGACCATGGCTACACCTTC
>once|TRBJ1-1|-|TRBV18
CASSPRTDLEAFF
TGTGCCAGCTCACCGAGGACAGACTTAGAAGCTTTCTTT
>-|TRBJ2-5|-|TRBV2
CASSSGTAQETQYF
TGTGCCAGCAGTTCCGGGACTGCCCAAGAGACCCAGTACTTC
>-|TRBJ2-7|TRBD1|TRBV6-5
CASSRDSNHEQYF
TGTGCCAGCAGCCGGGACAGCAACCACGAGCAGTACTTC